This T cell receptor beta chain was captured by sequencing in a study of blood T cell repertoires in COVID-19. Overall study: The samples span acute and convalescent COVID-19 from the United States, Italy and Spain. PBMCs, B-cell-depleted T cells, or T cells provided the cDNA or gDNA that made up the material.

Looked up from germline, CDR1 is SGHAT and CDR2 is FQDESV (reference sequence). CDR3 length: 15 amino acids. The V end lost 5 bases, the J end lost 0 bases, and 14 bases lay between the germline ends. Study processing details: Amplification of reference gene primers was used by the study to estimate nucleated cell counts. TCRdb keeps only in-frame clones here, not all; method: immunoSEQ multiplex PCR. V and J calls and clone size come straight from that table; D and trimming were deduced from the DNA. Of under 250,000 clones in the sample, around 81% were seen once. The TCR comes from a woman aged 55-69 years with acute or convalescent COVID-19. The gene calls are TRBV11-1 and TRBJ2-7, with D perhaps TRBD1 (5 bases). Input material: peripheral blood. CDR3 coding DNA: TGTGCCAGCAGCCCGCGACAGAGGAGCTCCTACGAGCAGTACTTC. Translating it yields CASSPRQRSSYEQYF.